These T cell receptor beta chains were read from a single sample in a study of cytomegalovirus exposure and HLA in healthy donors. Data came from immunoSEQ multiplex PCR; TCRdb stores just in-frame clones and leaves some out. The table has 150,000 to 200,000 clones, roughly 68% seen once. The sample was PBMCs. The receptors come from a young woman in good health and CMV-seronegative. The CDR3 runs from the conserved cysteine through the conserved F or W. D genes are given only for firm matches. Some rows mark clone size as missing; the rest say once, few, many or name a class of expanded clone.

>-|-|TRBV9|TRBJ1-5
TGTGCCAGCAGCGGCTGGGAGTATGGTCAGCCCCAGCATTTT
CASSGWEYGQPQHF
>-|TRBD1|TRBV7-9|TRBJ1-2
TGTGCCAGCAGCTTAGCGCTTGGACAGGAGTTAGCTAACTATGGCTACACCTTC
CASSLALGQELANYGYTF
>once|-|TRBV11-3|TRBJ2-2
TGTGCCAGCAGCTTGGGGAGGAACACCGGGGAGCTGTTTTTT
CASSLGRNTGELFF
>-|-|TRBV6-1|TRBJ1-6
TGTGCCAGCAGAGTTGACAGCTCCTATAATTCACCCCTCCACTTT
CASRVDSSYNSPLHF
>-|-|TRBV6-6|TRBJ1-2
TGTGCCAGCAGTTACGGGGCCCTTGGGACCTTC
CASSYGALGTF
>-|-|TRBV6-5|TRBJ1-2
TGTGCCAGCAGTTACTCTCCAGGGGTTCGCTATGGCTACACCTTC
CASSYSPGVRYGYTF
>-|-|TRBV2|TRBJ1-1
TGTGCCAGCAGTGAAGTTCGGCAGCCTCCGGGTAATGAAGCTTTCTTT
CASSEVRQPPGNEAFF
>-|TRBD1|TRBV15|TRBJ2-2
TGTGCCACCAGCAGACACCGCCGACAGGGAGCCGGGGAGCTGTTTTTT
CATSRHRRQGAGELFF
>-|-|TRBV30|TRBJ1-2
TGTGCCTGGAGTGTAGGAGGCAGCCGGTGCACCTTC
CAWSVGGSRCTF
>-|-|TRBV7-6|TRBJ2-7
TGTGCCAGCAGCTTAGCGGGGGGGCTTCGGGAGCAGTACTTC
CASSLAGGLREQYF
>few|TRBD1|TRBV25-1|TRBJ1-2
TGTGCCAGCAGTGTCGGACAGGGAAGCTATGGCTACACCTTC
CASSVGQGSYGYTF
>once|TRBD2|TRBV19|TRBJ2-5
TGTGCCAGTAAAGCGGGAGGGGGGGAGACCCAGTACTTC
CASKAGGGETQYF
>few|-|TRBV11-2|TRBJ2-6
TGTGCCAGCAGGGCCCCAGGGTCTGGGGCCAACGTCCTGACTTTC
CASRAPGSGANVLTF
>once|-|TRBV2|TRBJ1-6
TGTGCCAGCAGTGAGGTTATGAGTTTCACCCTCCACTTT
CASSEVMSFTLHF
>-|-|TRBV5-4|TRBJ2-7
TGTGCCAGCAGCAAAGGGGTTGGAAGCTCCTACGAGCAGTACTTC
CASSKGVGSSYEQYF
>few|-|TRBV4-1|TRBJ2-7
TGCGCCAGCAGCCAAATCAGGGGAAAAAGGGGAGACGAGCAGTACTTC
CASSQIRGKRGDEQYF
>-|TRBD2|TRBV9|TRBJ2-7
TGTGCCAGCAGCGTAGTCGGGACTAGTAATTTCTACGAGCAGTACTTC
CASSVVGTSNFYEQYF
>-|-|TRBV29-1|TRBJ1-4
TGCAGCGTTAAGGACAGCCTCACAACTAATGAAAAACTGTTTTTT
CSVKDSLTTNEKLFF
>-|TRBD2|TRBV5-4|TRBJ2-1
TGTGCCAGCAGCTTGGGGCTAGCGGCGGGAAATGAGCAGTTCTTC
CASSLGLAAGNEQFF
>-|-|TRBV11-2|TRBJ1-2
TGTGCCAGCAGCTCTAACTCCAGGGCGGACTATGGCTACACCTTC
CASSSNSRADYGYTF
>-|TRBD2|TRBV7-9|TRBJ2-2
TGTGCCAGCACTCTCACGGGGCTAGCGGTATCGAACACCGGGGAGCTGTTTTTT
CASTLTGLAVSNTGELFF
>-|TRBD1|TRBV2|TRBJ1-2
TGTGCCAGCAGCGACCGACAGGGGGCCTCTAGGGGCTACACCTTC
CASSDRQGASRGYTF
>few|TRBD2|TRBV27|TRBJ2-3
TGTGCCAGCAGGTTAGCGGGGGGGGTCACAGATACGCAGTATTTT
CASRLAGGVTDTQYF
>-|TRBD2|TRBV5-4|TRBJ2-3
TGTGCCAGCAGCTCGGGACTAGCCCCAGATACGCAGTATTTT
CASSSGLAPDTQYF
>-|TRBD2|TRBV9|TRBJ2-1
TGTGCCAGCAGCGTCTACTCCGGGACTACCAATTCGCATGAGCAGTTCTTC
CASSVYSGTTNSHEQFF
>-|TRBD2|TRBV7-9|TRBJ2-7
TGTGCCAGCAGCTCCGGACTAGCGGGAGTTAAGTACGAGCAGTACTTC
CASSSGLAGVKYEQYF
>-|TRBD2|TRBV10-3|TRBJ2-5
TGTGCCATTAGGGGGACCCAGGGACTAGCGGGGGACCAAGAGACCCAGTACTTC
CAIRGTQGLAGDQETQYF
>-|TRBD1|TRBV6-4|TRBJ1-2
TGTGCCAGCCCCGGGACAGTCAACTATGGCTACACCTTC
CASPGTVNYGYTF
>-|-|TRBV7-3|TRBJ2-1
TGTGCCAGCAGCCCTATGGCGGCTTACTCCTACAATGAGCAGTTCTTC
CASSPMAAYSYNEQFF
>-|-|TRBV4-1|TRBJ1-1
TGCGCCAGCAGCCAAGTGCTGGGGAGCAGAAGAATGAACACTGAAGCTTTCTTT
CASSQVLGSRRMNTEAFF
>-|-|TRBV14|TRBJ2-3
TGTGCCAGCAGCCCGCCTTTCCGAGGGCACACAGATACGCAGTATTTT
CASSPPFRGHTDTQYF
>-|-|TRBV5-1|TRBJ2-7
TGCGCCAGCAGCCTGGCAACAGGCGAGCAGTACTTC
CASSLATGEQYF
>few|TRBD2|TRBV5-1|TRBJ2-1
TGCGCCAGCAGCCTCGGGACTAGCCGCCCCGATGAGCAGTTCTTC
CASSLGTSRPDEQFF
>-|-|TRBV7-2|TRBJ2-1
TGTGCCAGCAGCTTAGCGCGACATACAATACAGTTCTTC
CASSLARHTIQFF
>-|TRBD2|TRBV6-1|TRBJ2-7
TGTGCCAGCAGTGTACGGGAGGGCCCTGACGAGCAGTACTTC
CASSVREGPDEQYF
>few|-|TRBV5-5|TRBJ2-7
TGTGCCAGCCTCAGAGGCCCGGACGAGCAGTACTTC
CASLRGPDEQYF
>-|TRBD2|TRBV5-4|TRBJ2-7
TGTGCCAGCAGCTTGACGGGAGGGCCGGACGAGCAGTACTTC
CASSLTGGPDEQYF
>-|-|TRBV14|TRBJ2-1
TGTGCCAGCAGCAATAGCTTGGGCAATGAGCAGTTCTTC
CASSNSLGNEQFF
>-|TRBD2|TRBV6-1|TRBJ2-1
TGTGCCAGCAGGAAGGGACTAGCGAGAAATGAGCAGTTCTTC
CASRKGLARNEQFF
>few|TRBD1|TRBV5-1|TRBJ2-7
TGCGCCAGCAGCTTACCGGGACAGGGGGCCTACGAGCAGTACTTC
CASSLPGQGAYEQYF
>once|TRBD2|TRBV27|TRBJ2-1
TGTGCCAGCAGTTCCTGGGAGGGAGATGAGCAGTTCTTC
CASSSWEGDEQFF
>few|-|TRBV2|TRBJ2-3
TGTGCCAGACAGTCCCCGCCAGATACGCAGTATTTT
CARQSPPDTQYF
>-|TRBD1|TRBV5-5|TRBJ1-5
TGTGCCAGCAGCTTTGATCCACAGGGGGTGGGTCAGCCCCAGCATTTT
CASSFDPQGVGQPQHF
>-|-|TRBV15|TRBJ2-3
TGTGCCACCAGTAAGATTAGCGGCACAGATACGCAGTATTTT
CATSKISGTDTQYF
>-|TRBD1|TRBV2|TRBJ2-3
TGTGCCAGCAGTCGACAGGGGTTGGGAGGAACAGATACGCAGTATTTT
CASSRQGLGGTDTQYF